Listed here are 8 T cell receptor beta chains from one sample, sequenced in a study of blood T cell repertoires in COVID-19. Method: immunoSEQ multiplex PCR; TCRdb's copy keeps in-frame clones and lacks some. The sample shows about 120,000 clones, 85% of them seen only once. The sequencing input was peripheral blood. The source is a human donor in a cohort sampled during active COVID-19.

The V gene is TRBV11-3, the J gene TRBJ2-1, with D possibly being TRBD2 (6 bases). This CDR3 is built from 15 residues. Deletions cut 1 base from V and 2 bases from J, with 9 bases between. In germline, CDR1 is SGHNT, CDR2 YENEEA. In nucleotides, the CDR3 is TGTGCCAGCAGCTTAGGGCGGGGACCCTACAATGAGCAGTTCTTC. It yields the protein CASSLGRGPYNEQFF.

This chain uses TRBV4-3 with TRBJ1-5; the D is unclear. Looked up from germline, CDR1 is LGHNA and CDR2 is YSLEER. V was cut by 1 base and J by 9 bases, with 13 bases left in between. The CDR3 covers 14 residues. The CDR3 region is CASSQGAGGVPQHF. The CDR3 nucleotides read TGCGCCAGCAGCCAAGGGGCCGGAGGAGTGCCCCAGCATTTT.

The CDR3 nucleotides are TGTGCCAGCAGTTTTGGGACAAGGAACACTGAAGCTTTCTTT. Its translation: CASSFGTRNTEAFF. This sequence joins TRBV28 and TRBJ1-1, with D possibly being TRBD1 (6 bases). V was shortened by 3 bases and J by 1 base, with 9 bases between the two germline ends. This CDR3 is 14 amino acids long. Germline lookup yields CDR1 MDHEN and CDR2 SYDVKM.

This clone was detected a few times. J is TRBJ1-1 and V is TRBV12-3 or TRBV12-4, with D maybe TRBD1 (6 bases). V lost 6 bases, J lost 1 base, and 9 bases lay in between. The CDR3 contains 13 residues. CDR3 coding DNA: TGTGCCAGCAGCTGGACAGAGAACACTGAAGCTTTCTTT. It translates to CASSWTENTEAFF.

The genes are TRBV6-5 and TRBJ2-1; D perhaps matches TRBD2 (5 bases). V was trimmed by 4 bases and J by 8 bases, leaving 12 bases between them. The CDR3 consists of 13 residues. CDR1 and CDR2 from the germline V gene are MNHEY and SVGAGI. DNA for the CDR3: TGTGCCAGCAGTTTTGGACTGGGGTATGAGCAGTTCTTC. Its protein is CASSFGLGYEQFF.

This clone qualifies as medium-sized. The V and J genes are TRBV27 and TRBJ2-7, with D possibly matching TRBD2 (7 bases). The CDR3 consists of 13 residues. Per the germline V gene, CDR1 is MNHEY and CDR2 is SMNVEV (reference sequence). V lost 7 bases and J 0 bases, leaving 10 bases between the germline ends. The CDR3 DNA is TGTGCCAGCATGGGGGGGGCCTCCTACGAGCAGTACTTC. Amino acids: CASMGGASYEQYF.

The CDR3 coding sequence is TGTGCCAGCAGTCGGGACACATACTCCTACGAGCAGTACTTC. It translates to CASSRDTYSYEQYF. The genes are TRBV5-5 and TRBJ2-7, with a possible D match to TRBD1 (6 bases). Trimming took off 5 bases at V and 0 bases at J, with 12 bases between the two ends. The V gene's germline CDR1 is SGHKS and CDR2 YYEKEE (reference sequence). The CDR3 is 14 residues long.

V gene TRBV28 combines with J gene TRBJ2-7; the D gene is possibly TRBD1 (6 bases). Trimming removed 8 bases from V and 4 bases from J, with 6 bases in between. The germline gives CDR1 MDHEN, CDR2 SYDVKM. The CDR3 contains 10 residues. CDR3 sequence (DNA): TGTGCCAGCGGACAGTACGAGCAGTACTTC. Translation gives CASGQYEQYF. The complete variable domain, with remaining parts taken from reference TRBV28 and TRBJ2-7, reads DVKVTQSSRYLVKRTGEKVFLECVQDMDHENMFWYRQDPGLGLRLIYFSYDVKMKEKGDIPEGYSVSREKKERFSLILESASTNQTSMYLCASGQYEQYFGPGTRLTVT.